This note documents a single TCR beta chain sequence. Its specificity is unknown. The isolated RNA, all of it, was reverse transcribed, so expressed TCRB transcripts were what got sequenced. The protocol was immunoSEQ multiplex PCR, while the TCRdb copy is restricted to in-frame clones and leaves out a portion. Altogether 65,000 to 85,000 clones are present, about 50% being singletons, with the ten largest covering about 0.7%. This entry comes from a study of beta chain features in type 1 diabetes. The study's findings and limits: There was a moderate but significant shortening of TCRB CDR3s in all four CD4+ subsets of Type 1 diabetes patients. Sequencing the cDNA could make cells with high TCR expression show up more than they should.

The CDR3 loop spans 16 amino acids. Trimming took off 1 base at V and 3 bases at J, with 15 bases between the two ends. Germline V gene lookup returns CDR1 KGHSH and CDR2 LQKENI. Sequenced material: central memory CD4+ T cells from blood. This clonotype was obtained from a man aged 25 to 40 with type 1 diabetes. This chain links TRBV18 with TRBJ1-2; no reliable D call. DNA for the CDR3: TGTGCCAGCTCACCACGAAGTTCGATGGGAGACTATGGCTACACCTTC. Its protein is CASSPRSSMGDYGYTF.